Listed here is a single T cell receptor (beta chain). How the authors handled the data: From reference gene primer amplification, estimates of nucleated cell counts were derived. TCRdb's table, derived via immunoSEQ multiplex PCR, lists solely in-frame clones and lacks some. V, J and clone size derive from that table, while D and trimming were established from the DNA sequence. The table records 470,000 or so clones, approximately 85% of them present only once. The sample belongs to a study of blood T cell repertoires in COVID-19. Looking at the study overall: COVID-19 samples collected from the United States, Italy and Spain covered acute and convalescent phases. Sample material is recorded as cDNA or gDNA derived from T cells, B-cell-depleted T cells, or PBMCs.

The V gene end was trimmed by 0 bases and the J gene end by 6 bases; junction bases not matched to a gene: 11. CDR3 size: 17 residues. Germline V gene sequence: CDR1 SGHKS, CDR2 YYEKEE (reference sequence). The sequence derives from a human donor in a cohort sampled during active COVID-19. The chain employs TRBV5-5 and TRBJ1-5; 8 bases line up with TRBD1. Sample: peripheral blood. In nucleotides, the CDR3 is TGTGCCAGCAGCTTGGTCCCGACAGGGGTGATAATTCAGCCCCAGCATTTT. Its protein is CASSLVPTGVIIQPQHF. The variable domain in full, with the rest retrieved from reference TRBV5-5 and TRBJ1-5, is DAGVTQSPTHLIKTRGQQVTLRCSPISGHKSVSWYQQVLGQGPQFIFQYYEKEERGRGNFPDRFSARQFPNYSSELNVNALLLGDSALYLCASSLVPTGVIIQPQHFGDGTRLSIL.